These 19 T cell receptor beta chains originate from one sample sequenced in a study of T-cell reconstitution after alpha-beta-depleted transplantation in children. A TCRbeta library incorporating unique molecular identifiers was prepared. TCRdb reprocessed the PCR reads via MiXCR and lists one record per CDR3 protein. This table holds more than 500,000 distinct CDR3 sequences, about an eighth found once. This sample comprised PBMCs, mostly from graft donor cells, obtained 180 days after TCRalphabeta/CD19-depleted stem cell transplant. The receptors were sampled from a female patient aged 2-9 years who had a stem cell transplant for aplastic anemia, so the T cells may come from the graft donor.

The V and J genes are TRBV29-1 and TRBJ1-4; 8 nucleotides agree with TRBD1. Germline values: CDR1 SQVTM, CDR2 ANQGSEA. The CDR3 runs 13 residues. V was pared by 6 bases and J by 3 bases, with 3 bases of the junction left unmatched. CDR3 nucleotide sequence: TGCAGCGTGACAGGGGTTGCTAATGAAAAACTGTTTTTT. Amino acids: CSVTGVANEKLFF.

The chain carries TRBV7-9 and TRBJ1-2; D unresolved. CDR1 SEHNR and CDR2 FQNEAQ come from the germline V gene (reference sequence). Trimming cost V 3 bases and J 0 bases, with 17 bases left between them. The CDR3 extends over 17 amino acids. The CDR3 protein is CASSLMTAAGANYGYTF. The DNA of the CDR3 is TGTGCCAGCAGCTTGATGACGGCCGCCGGAGCTAACTATGGCTACACCTTC.

This clonotype occurred many times. The V and J genes are TRBV5-1 and TRBJ2-5; D is undetermined. CDR1 is SGHRS and CDR2 is YFSETQ in the germline V gene. The CDR3 has 13 amino acids. Trimming shortened V by 4 bases and J by 1 base, and 8 bases separated the two germline ends. CDR3: CASSLPIQETQYF. The CDR3 DNA reads as TGCGCCAGCAGCCTACCCATCCAAGAGACCCAGTACTTC. The full variable domain, completed using reference TRBV5-1 and TRBJ2-5, is KAGVTQTPRYLIKTRGQQVTLSCSPISGHRSVSWYQQTPGQGLQFLFEYFSETQRNKGNFPGRFSGRQFSNSRSEMNVSTLELGDSALYLCASSLPIQETQYFGPGTRLLVL.

CDR3 DNA: TGCGCCAGCAGACCGGACAGGGACACCGGGGAGCTGTTTTTT. It codes for CASRPDRDTGELFF. The chain recombines TRBV10-1 with TRBJ2-2; 8 bases align to TRBD1. V lost 6 bases to trimming and J lost 3 bases; unmatched junction nucleotides: 3. This CDR3 comprises 14 residues. The V gene's germline CDR1 is WNHNN and CDR2 SYGVQD (reference sequence).

This clonotype was seen just once. The junction differs from germline at one of its ends, possibly a read error. This chain uses TRBV29-1 with TRBJ1-1; D possibly corresponds to TRBD1 (5 bases). The germline V gene has CDR1 SQVTM and CDR2 ANQGSEA. This CDR3 has 17 residues. CDR3 in amino acids: CSVHTAGRGAKGTKAFF. The CDR3 DNA follows: TGCAGCGTCCACACCGCCGGGCGGGGCGCGAAGGGCACTAAAGCTTTCTTT.

This rearrangement joins TRBV11-2 to TRBJ2-1; 13 positions agree with TRBD2. With V trimmed by 5 bases and J by 5 bases, 6 bases remained unmatched. Germline CDR1 SGHAT, CDR2 FQNNGV. The CDR3 length is 16 residues. As DNA, the CDR3 is TGTGCCAGCAGCCCACTAGCGGGAGGGAGAGACAATGAGCAGTTCTTC. Protein sequence: CASSPLAGGRDNEQFF.

This clonotype was seen a handful of times. The rearrangement joins TRBV7-2 to TRBJ2-1; no clear D. The V and J ends lost 0 bases and 13 bases respectively, with 10 bases between them. CDR3 size: 12 residues. Germline V CDR1 and CDR2: SGHTA, FQGNSA. This chain's CDR3 is CASSLAVDFQFF. The DNA of the CDR3 is TGTGCCAGCAGCTTAGCGGTAGATTTTCAGTTCTTC.

Details on this clonotype: A junction end diverges from the germline sequence, so it may reflect a read error. The chain links TRBV20-1 to TRBJ2-1; 9 bases agree with TRBD1. Germline V gene lookup returns CDR1 DFQATT and CDR2 SNEGSKA (reference sequence). The CDR3 loop spans 16 amino acids. CDR3 nucleotides: TGCAGTGCTAGAGACGCGGACAGGGGCTCCTACAATGAGCATTTCTTC. This translates into CSARDADRGSYNEHFF.

This clonotype was seen just once. V and J are TRBV10-2 and TRBJ2-7; unclear D gene. Looked up from germline, CDR1 is WSHSY and CDR2 is SAAADI. The CDR3 covers 14 residues. Deletions cut 5 bases from V and 0 bases from J, with 11 bases between. CDR3 amino acids: CASSYASGSYEQYF. The CDR3 DNA reads TGCGCCAGCAGTTACGCATCGGGCTCCTACGAGCAGTACTTC.

The CDR3 nucleotides read TGTGCCAGCAGACACCTAGCGGGAGTGAAGACCCAGTACTTC. The encoded protein is CASRHLAGVKTQYF. The J gene is TRBJ2-5, the V gene TRBV12-3 or TRBV12-4; 10 positions agree with TRBD2. V trimming: 6 bases; J trimming: 6 bases; junction bases outside the gene matches: 7. The CDR3 runs 14 residues.

This clonotype was picked up a small number of times. V gene TRBV27 combines with J gene TRBJ1-1; 8 nucleotides line up with TRBD1. The CDR3 extends over 14 amino acids. Germline V gene data show CDR1 as MNHEY and CDR2 as SMNVEV (reference sequence). With V trimmed by 2 bases and J by 9 bases, 8 bases remained unmatched. The CDR3 region has the DNA TGTGCCAGCAGTTTAGGACAGGGTAACGAAAAAGCTTTCTTT. It encodes CASSLGQGNEKAFF.

This clonotype has ten or more counts. The chain uses TRBV24-1 and TRBJ1-5, with TRBD1 identical over 9 bases. The CDR3 sequence is 15 residues long. Germline CDR1 is KGHDR and CDR2 is SFDVKD. The J segment lost 5 bases and the V segment lost 7 bases, leaving 8 bases of the junction unmatched. The CDR3 coding sequence is TGTGCCACCAGCCGGACAGGGGTGTCAGATCAGCCCCAGCATTTT. Encoded protein: CATSRTGVSDQPQHF.

The chain has TRBV19 and TRBJ1-2; 8 positions agree with TRBD1. Losses at the gene ends were 5 bases for V and 1 base for J; bases not matched to a gene: 3. The germline V gene encodes CDR1 LNHDA and CDR2 SQIVND (reference sequence). The CDR3 runs to 14 residues. The CDR3 is CASSAGGGNYGYTF. The CDR3, as DNA: TGTGCCAGTAGTGCAGGGGGCGGTAACTATGGCTACACCTTC.

The CDR3 region has the DNA TGCGCCAGCAGCCCACCTGGAGGAATCCTATCCTACAATGAGCAGTTCTTC. Encoded protein: CASSPPGGILSYNEQFF. V is TRBV4-3 and J is TRBJ2-1; weak D call: TRBD2 (5 bases). V was shortened by 4 bases and J by 1 base, with 17 bases between the two germline ends. Germline assignment: CDR1 LGHNA and CDR2 YSLEER. The CDR3 runs 17 residues.

This clonotype was detected a few times. The chain couples TRBV28 to TRBJ2-2, with D possibly being TRBD1 (6 bases). The CDR3 runs to 15 residues. The V and J ends lost 2 bases and 9 bases respectively, with 16 bases between them. The V gene's germline CDR1 is MDHEN and CDR2 SYDVKM. In DNA form, the CDR3 reads TGTGCCAGCAGTTTAGGGCAGGGGTTTCGCAGGGAGCTGTTTTTT. Translated: CASSLGQGFRRELFF.

This clonotype appeared many times. The V gene is TRBV4-1, the J gene TRBJ2-3; D not certain. The V gene's germline CDR1 is MGHRA and CDR2 YSYEKL. V gave up 0 bases and J gave up 2 bases, with 6 bases separating them. This CDR3 has 14 amino acids. CDR3 amino acids: CASSQEGHTDTQYF. The CDR3 bases are TGCGCCAGCAGCCAAGAGGGTCACACAGATACGCAGTATTTT.

This sequence joins TRBV6-1 and TRBJ2-1, with TRBD1 matching 7 bases. CDR1 is MNHNS, CDR2 SASEGT, per germline. The CDR3 sequence is 15 residues long. V lost 4 bases to trimming and J lost 2 bases; unmatched junction nucleotides: 5. The CDR3 region is CASSVDRAPYNEQFF. CDR3 coding DNA: TGTGCCAGCAGTGTCGACAGGGCCCCCTACAATGAGCAGTTCTTC.

At least ten counts were recorded for this clonotype. The genes are TRBV28 and TRBJ2-3; D call uncertain. This CDR3 is built from 14 residues. V was clipped by 6 bases and J by 2 bases, with 12 bases between them. CDR1 and CDR2 (germline): MDHEN, SYDVKM. The CDR3 coding sequence is TGTGCCAGCAGCCTTGACCAAAACACAGATACGCAGTATTTT. Residues: CASSLDQNTDTQYF. Variable domain in full (rest from reference TRBV28 and TRBJ2-3): DVKVTQSSRYLVKRTGEKVFLECVQDMDHENMFWYRQDPGLGLRLIYFSYDVKMKEKGDIPEGYSVSREKKERFSLILESASTNQTSMYLCASSLDQNTDTQYFGPGTRLTVL.

This sequence joins TRBV2 and TRBJ2-1, with 14 bases aligning to TRBD2. Germline V gene sequence: CDR1 SNHLY, CDR2 FYNNEI. V lost 9 bases and J lost 3; bases outside the gene matches: 7. The CDR3 is 16 amino acids. CDR3 coding DNA: TGTGCCAGAGGGACTAGCGGGAGAAAGGTCTACAATGAGCAGTTCTTC. This codes for CARGTSGRKVYNEQFF.